Below, one T cell receptor (beta chain) is given with its context. Trimming shortened V by 4 bases and J by 0 bases, and 17 bases separated the two germline ends. CDR1 LNHDA and CDR2 SQIVND come from the germline V gene (reference sequence). The CDR3 is made up of 17 amino acids. This sample stems from a study of blood T cell repertoires in COVID-19. The protocol was immunoSEQ multiplex PCR, while the TCRdb copy is restricted to in-frame clones and leaves out a portion. The sample contains 25,000 to 35,000 clones, about two thirds of which appear only once. The chain has TRBV19 and TRBJ2-3, with a tentative D call TRBD2 (6 bases). Sequencing input: peripheral blood. The TCR comes from a boy aged 2 to 10 with active or convalescent COVID-19. The CDR3 nucleotides are TGTGCCAGTAGTAGAGGTAGCGGAGCCCCCAGCACAGATACGCAGTATTTT. Translation gives CASSRGSGAPSTDTQYF.